The source of this T cell receptor (beta chain) is a study of vaccination effects on CD4 cells after COVID-19. V shed 3 bases and J shed 6 bases, with 16 bases lying between them. This CDR3 contains 14 residues. Germline CDR1 reads DFQATT; CDR2 reads SNEGSKA (reference sequence). Here immunoSEQ multiplex PCR was the method, and the copy in TCRdb shows in-frame clones only, minus some. The sample comprises under 70,000 clones, 74% of which are singletons, and 2.2% rests with the top ten. As concerns this clone: What it binds is not known.

Having been cultured for 9 to 11 days, the cells underwent CD4+ T cell isolation. Either the BNT162b2 or mRNA-1273 vaccine was given to participants in two doses. Cultures got half-medium changes with IL-2 on days 3 and 7. This TCR was recovered from a human donor who received a COVID-19 vaccine. This rearrangement joins TRBV20-1 to TRBJ2-3; unclear D gene. The sequenced sample was CD4+ T cells from PBMCs cultured without peptide, obtained after COVID-19 vaccination. DNA of the CDR3: TGCAGTGCTAGTTGGACCCGGCCGACGGATACGCAGTATTTT. It is translated as CSASWTRPTDTQYF.